The rows below give T cell receptor beta chains drawn from one sample of a study of beta chain features in type 1 diabetes. TCRdb keeps only in-frame clones here, not all; method: immunoSEQ multiplex PCR. The table lists roughly 330,000 clones, less than 15% of them singletons. Sample: naive CD4+ T cells from blood. Receptors were obtained from a woman aged 18-35 years with type 1 diabetes. Each CDR3 is given with its conserved first and last residue. A D gene is named only where the DNA matches it firmly. Not every row has a clone size; where given, it reads once, few, many or a size class.

v_call	clone_size	j_call	d_call	cdr3_nt	cdr3_aa
TRBV19	few	TRBJ2-1	TRBD2	TGTGCCAGTAGTATACTTGCACTAGCGGGAGACCCCTCGTTCTTC	CASSILALAGDPSFF
TRBV5-4	-	TRBJ2-5	-	TGTGCCAGCAGCTTGGGACAGTCCCAAGAGACCCAGTACTTC	CASSLGQSQETQYF
TRBV6-6	few	TRBJ2-1	-	TGTGCCAGCAGTTACCAGGGGAATGAGCAGTTCTTC	CASSYQGNEQFF
TRBV9	-	TRBJ1-2	-	TGTGCCAGCAGCCCAAGACAGTTAGACCATGGCTACACCTTC	CASSPRQLDHGYTF
TRBV30	-	TRBJ2-5	TRBD1	TGTGCCTGGAGCCGAACAGGGGGCCGGGGAGAGACCCAGTACTTC	CAWSRTGGRGETQYF
TRBV30	few	TRBJ2-5	TRBD2	TGTGCCTGGAGACCCTGGGGCGGGAGGGTCAGAGATGCCCAGTACTTC	CAWRPWGGRVRDAQYF
TRBV25-1	few	TRBJ2-3	-	TGTGCCAGCAGTGAATCCCTCCAGGGGATTGAAACAGATACGCAGTATTTT	CASSESLQGIETDTQYF
TRBV5-1	-	TRBJ1-1	-	TGCGCCAGCAGCTTCGGCTTAGACAAGAACACTGAAGCTTTCTTT	CASSFGLDKNTEAFF
TRBV30	-	TRBJ1-1	-	TGTGCCTGGAGTCCCCGGACCGCCAAGCGGTCTGAAGCTTTCTTT	CAWSPRTAKRSEAFF
TRBV2	-	TRBJ1-2	TRBD1	TGTGCCAGCAGCCCGACCGGGACAGGGCCTGGCTACACCTTC	CASSPTGTGPGYTF
TRBV19	few	TRBJ1-2	-	TGTGCCAGTAGTATACAGTCTAACTATGGCTACACCTTC	CASSIQSNYGYTF
TRBV14	-	TRBJ2-1	TRBD2	TGTGCCAGCAGCCAAGAGGCTAGCGGCTACAATGAGCAGTTCTTC	CASSQEASGYNEQFF
TRBV15	few	TRBJ2-7	-	TGTGCCACCAGCGGACAACTAGCAGCCGAGCAGTACTTC	CATSGQLAAEQYF